This T cell receptor beta chain was observed in a study of blood T cells in healthy people across ages. Background on the study: Capture via template switching afforded approximately one barcoded beta molecule per two T cells. Whole-study results and caveats: Naive T cell percentage showed a strong correlation with TCR beta diversity. It was the long-lived donors that had more naive CD4+ cells and higher diversity than aged donors.

A J-beta primer mix and a sample-barcoded 5' primer were used in a second PCR of roughly 6 to 11 cycles. Unique molecular identifiers of 12 random nucleotides labeled each cDNA. Via MiXCR, TCRdb re-called the 5' RACE reads, giving one row per CDR3 protein. The sample holds around 1,800,000 distinct CDR3 sequences, roughly two fifths seen once. This clonotype has a handful of counts. Its specificity is not known. The V segment lost 0 bases and the J segment 5 bases; nucleotides outside the gene matches: 5. CDR1 is SGHDT, CDR2 YYEEEE, per germline. The CDR3 spans 15 residues. Sequences were obtained from blood. The receptor was derived from a human donor in good health. The chain joins TRBV5-6 to TRBJ2-5; the match to TRBD1 covers 9 bases. The CDR3 sequence: CASSLGTGVRETQYF. CDR3 DNA: TGTGCCAGCAGCTTGGGGACAGGGGTTAGGGAGACCCAGTACTTC.